This T cell receptor beta chain is drawn from a study of blood T cell repertoires in COVID-19. Study information: Both acute and convalescent COVID-19 samples were obtained from the United States, Italy and Spain. PBMCs, B-cell-depleted T cells, or T cells were the source of the cDNA or gDNA that made up the material.

In the original workflow: Estimated nucleated cell counts came from reference gene primer amplification. Clones were read by immunoSEQ multiplex PCR, and TCRdb kept only the in-frame ones, dropping some. The V and J calls and the clone size are those of that table, but D and trimming were determined from the DNA. This table has 260,000 or so clones, 83% appearing once. V was trimmed by 5 bases and J by 2 bases, leaving 13 bases between them. Per germline, CDR1 SGHRS and CDR2 YFSETQ. CDR3 length: 14 amino acids. Source material: peripheral blood. This receptor was taken from an elderly man with acute or convalescent COVID-19. V gene TRBV5-1 combines with J gene TRBJ1-2, with D tentatively TRBD1 (5 bases). Here the CDR3 reads CASRGGTGNYGYTF. The CDR3 DNA is TGCGCCAGCAGGGGAGGGACTGGGAACTATGGCTACACCTTC.